Following are 29 T cell receptor beta chains from one sample sequenced in a study of regulatory T cells in long-lasting Graves disease. Library construction for TCR beta used iRepertoire HTBI primers and Arm-PCR of CDR3 regions. TCRdb reprocessed the multiplex PCR reads with MiXCR, giving one entry per CDR3 protein. The top ten clones hold approximately 27% of a sample with some 330,000 distinct CDR3 sequences, about 23% of them seen once. Time point meaning: persistent/refractory GD, antithyroid drugs over 5 years with positive TRAb. The TCR library was made from RNA extracted from PBMCs. Source: peripheral blood mononuclear cells (PBMCs), taken when the disease was refractory, from a patient treated with antithyroid drugs. The origin of the receptors is a middle-aged woman with Graves disease.

The V gene is TRBV4-1, the J gene TRBJ1-1, with TRBD1 matching over 9 bases. The J segment lost 5 bases and the V segment lost 1 base, leaving 17 bases of the junction unmatched. The CDR3 consists of 19 residues. Germline assignment: CDR1 MGHRA and CDR2 YSYEKL. The CDR3 coding sequence is TGCGCCAGCAGCCAAGTTTTAATAGTGGGACAGGGCGAGGGGACTGAAGCTTTCTTT. Residues: CASSQVLIVGQGEGTEAFF.

This clonotype was counted a few times. This chain uses TRBV20-1 with TRBJ2-2; 11 nucleotides line up with TRBD2. Per the germline V gene, CDR1 is DFQATT and CDR2 is SNEGSKA (reference sequence). Trimming cost V 8 bases and J 4 bases; bases outside gene matches: 9. The length of the CDR3 is 15 residues. CDR3 nucleotide sequence: TGCAGTACATTAGCGGGAGGGCCGGCCACCGGGGAGCTGTTTTTT. Encoded protein: CSTLAGGPATGELFF.

CDR3 nucleotide sequence: TGTGCCAGCAGCTTAGGGCTAGCGGGGAGCTCTGGGGCCAACGTCCTGACTTTC. Protein: CASSLGLAGSSGANVLTF. The V call is TRBV7-2, the J call TRBJ2-6; 9 nucleotides agree with TRBD2. The V gene end was trimmed by 1 base and the J gene end by 0 bases; junction bases not matched to a gene: 4. The V gene's germline CDR1 is SGHTA and CDR2 FQGNSA. This CDR3 spans 18 amino acids.

The chain joins TRBV30 to TRBJ2-7; D is unresolved. The CDR3 length is 13 residues. Germline CDR1 GTSNPN, CDR2 SVGIG (reference sequence). Trimming left V 0 bases short and J 2 bases short, with 8 bases between. The CDR3 nucleotides read TGTGCCTGGAGTGTAACCTTAGCCTACGAGCAGTACTTC. This sequence encodes CAWSVTLAYEQYF.

This clonotype was seen ten or more times. The chain employs TRBV6-1 and TRBJ2-7; D is undetermined. CDR1 MNHNS and CDR2 SASEGT come from the germline V gene. The V gene lost 3 bases and the J gene lost 3 bases, with 9 bases spanning the gap. The length of the CDR3 is 13 residues. The CDR3 sequence is CASSDRPFYEQYF. As DNA, the CDR3 is TGTGCCAGCAGTGATCGCCCATTCTACGAGCAGTACTTC.

The gene calls are TRBV6-1 and TRBJ2-2, with TRBD1 identical over 8 bases. CDR1 MNHNS and CDR2 SASEGT come from the germline V gene. V was pared by 6 bases and J by 0 bases, with 9 bases of the junction left unmatched. CDR3 length: 17 amino acids. This CDR3 is CASSPRTGPTNTGELFF. The CDR3 nucleotides are TGTGCCAGCAGCCCCCGGACAGGGCCTACGAACACCGGGGAGCTGTTTTTT.

Concerning this clonotype: Given a much more abundant clone one base away, this may be a read error. J is TRBJ2-7 and V is TRBV11-2; D unresolved. From germline, CDR1 is SGHAT and CDR2 FQNNGV. V shed 5 bases and J shed 5 bases, with 13 bases lying between them. The CDR3 consists of 13 residues. The CDR3 DNA sequence: TGTGCCAGCAGCGCCAGCGTTGCGAACGAGCAGTACTTC. Translated, it gives CASSASVANEQYF.

Comment on this clonotype: This may be a read error, as it is one base from a much larger clone. The chain is built from TRBV28 and TRBJ1-5, with D possibly being TRBD1 (5 bases). V lost 6 bases and J 0 bases, leaving 9 bases between the germline ends. The germline V gene encodes CDR1 MDHEN and CDR2 SYDVKM. CDR3 length: 14 residues. The CDR3 loop reads CASRSGSSNQPQHF. CDR3 sequence (DNA): TGTGCCAGCAGGTCAGGGAGTAGCAATCAGCCCCAGCATTTT.

This clonotype was seen repeatedly, ten times or more. The rearrangement joins TRBV2 to TRBJ1-1, with 11 positions matching TRBD1. J gave up 1 base and V 4 bases, and 11 bases lay outside the gene matches. Germline V gene data show CDR1 as SNHLY and CDR2 as FYNNEI. This CDR3 region has 18 residues. CDR3 in DNA: TGTGCCAGCAGTGCACGAGGACAGGGGGCATGGAAGAACACTGAAGCTTTCTTT. As protein: CASSARGQGAWKNTEAFF.

This clonotype came up many times. The chain uses TRBV12-3 or TRBV12-4 and TRBJ1-1; maybe TRBD1 (6 bases). Trimming left V 6 bases short and J 4 bases short, with 18 bases between. CDR3 length: 15 amino acids. The CDR3 DNA is TGTGCCAGCAGCCCCCAATCTACAGGGATCACTGAAGCTTTCTTT. Amino acids: CASSPQSTGITEAFF.

This clonotype has more than one count but fewer than ten. The V call is TRBV4-1, the J call TRBJ1-1; D gene ambiguous. Germline-derived CDR1 and CDR2 are MGHRA and YSYEKL. V was trimmed by 4 bases and J by 1 base, leaving 19 bases between them. This CDR3 contains 17 residues. CDR3 sequence reads: CASSLRPIQVRNTEAFF. Written as DNA, the CDR3 is TGCGCCAGCAGCCTAAGACCGATCCAGGTTCGGAACACTGAAGCTTTCTTT.

In DNA, the CDR3 is TGTGCCAGCAGCCCAAGCCGGTGGGGTCCCTACGAGCAGTACTTC. Protein sequence: CASSPSRWGPYEQYF. The chain carries TRBV5-5 and TRBJ2-7; no clear D. The CDR3 loop spans 15 amino acids. In germline, CDR1 is SGHKS, CDR2 YYEKEE (reference sequence). Trimming shortened V by 4 bases and J by 2 bases, and 16 bases separated the two germline ends.

The sample holds many counts of this clonotype. The CDR3 protein is CASSLGAGGFYEQYF. The CDR3 DNA follows: TGTGCCAGCAGCTTAGGAGCGGGAGGCTTCTACGAGCAGTACTTC. The chain uses TRBV11-2 and TRBJ2-7, with 9 nucleotides matching TRBD2. The CDR3 has 15 amino acids. Trimming removed 1 base from V and 3 bases from J; junction bases left unmatched: 4. The germline V gene encodes CDR1 SGHAT and CDR2 FQNNGV.

Of note for this clonotype: This clone may be a read error of a much larger clone one base away. The rearrangement links TRBV29-1 to TRBJ1-1; D is ambiguous. Germline V gene lookup returns CDR1 SQVTM and CDR2 ANQGSEA. The CDR3 is 12 residues long. The chain's CDR3 is CSVQDGNTGAFF. CDR3 DNA: TGCAGCGTTCAGGACGGGAACACTGGAGCTTTCTTT.

This clonotype was picked up a small number of times. Mismatch with germline at one junction end may stem from a read error. V is TRBV5-6 and J is TRBJ2-5; a weak D match, TRBD2 (6 bases). This CDR3 is 17 amino acids long. Germline V gene data show CDR1 as SGHDT and CDR2 as YYEEEE. The CDR3 here is CTSSLAWGGPGQETQYF. As DNA, the CDR3 is TGTACCAGCAGCTTGGCCTGGGGAGGACCGGGGCAAGAGACCCAGTACTTC.

A word on this clonotype: A far larger clone is only one base removed, so a read error is likely. The chain carries TRBV3-1 and TRBJ1-1; no clear D gene. This CDR3 has 14 residues. Germline lookup yields CDR1 LGHDT and CDR2 YNNKEL (reference sequence). CDR3 DNA sequence: TGTGCCAGCAGCTTACTGGACCTGAACACTGAAGCTTCCTTT. Translated: CASSLLDLNTEASF.

The J gene is TRBJ1-1, the V gene TRBV6-1, with no clear D. The CDR3 has 12 amino acids. Trimming shortened V by 5 bases and J by 5 bases, and 9 bases separated the two germline ends. Germline values: CDR1 MNHNS, CDR2 SASEGT. The DNA of the CDR3 is TGTGCCAGCAGTCCTTCAGTGACTGAAGCTTTCTTT. Translation gives CASSPSVTEAFF.

This clonotype was seen only a few times. This chain uses TRBV20-1 with TRBJ2-2; D possibly matches TRBD1 or TRBD2 (5 bases each). The germline V gene has CDR1 DFQATT and CDR2 SNEGSKA (reference sequence). The germline V and J ends were trimmed by 3 bases and 7 bases, with 18 bases remaining between them. This CDR3 region has 15 residues. The CDR3 DNA is TGCAGTGCTAGGGGGTCCGGGACCGGGAACGGGGAGCTGTTTTTT. Residues: CSARGSGTGNGELFF.

This clonotype was seen a handful of times. CDR3 coding DNA: TGTGCCAGCAGTTTATCGACAGGTTCCAATGAAAAACTGTTTTTT. Protein: CASSLSTGSNEKLFF. The chain recombines TRBV27 with TRBJ1-4; D is possibly TRBD1 (6 bases). The germline gives CDR1 MNHEY, CDR2 SMNVEV (reference sequence). This CDR3 comprises 15 residues. V was shortened by 0 bases and J by 5 bases, with 10 bases between the two germline ends.

This clonotype was counted only a few times. The chain is built from TRBV28 and TRBJ2-1; D unclear. This CDR3 is 13 amino acids long. Looked up from germline, CDR1 is MDHEN and CDR2 is SYDVKM. V lost 3 bases to trimming and J lost 5 bases, with 8 bases between them. The chain's CDR3 is CASSFWADNEQFF. The CDR3 DNA reads TGTGCCAGCAGTTTTTGGGCTGACAATGAGCAGTTCTTC.

This clonotype came up many times. The chain recombines TRBV20-1 with TRBJ2-7, with unresolved D. Germline V gene data show CDR1 as DFQATT and CDR2 as SNEGSKA (reference sequence). Trimming removed 4 bases at V and 6 bases at J, with 7 bases between. The CDR3 has 10 residues. The CDR3 DNA reads as TGCAGTGCTAACGAGCTCGAGCAGTACTTC. Amino acids: CSANELEQYF.

The rearrangement joins TRBV7-9 to TRBJ2-7, with TRBD2 matching 10 bases. CDR1 and CDR2 (germline): SEHNR, FQNEAQ (reference sequence). The CDR3 covers 17 residues. The V and J ends lost 2 bases and 0 bases, in that order; junction bases with no gene match: 7. The CDR3 is CASSLSAGGEGSYEQYF. CDR3 nucleotide sequence: TGTGCCAGCAGCTTATCAGCGGGGGGGGAGGGCTCCTACGAGCAGTACTTC.

In this sample, this clonotype turned up a few times. The CDR3 is CATRGVNTEAFF. DNA of the CDR3: TGTGCCACCAGGGGTGTAAACACTGAAGCTTTCTTT. V usage is TRBV24-1 and J usage is TRBJ1-1; D not resolved. V lost 7 bases and J lost 2, with 7 bases in between. The CDR3 runs to 12 residues. Germline V gene data show CDR1 as KGHDR and CDR2 as SFDVKD.

This clonotype was picked up a small number of times. The chain joins TRBV7-9 to TRBJ2-1; 13 bases line up with TRBD2. There are 17 residues in the CDR3. The germline V gene encodes CDR1 SEHNR and CDR2 FQNEAQ (reference sequence). Trimming took 5 bases from V and 3 from J; bases not matched to a gene: 7. This CDR3 reads CASSPGTSGNSYNEQFF. CDR3 bases: TGTGCCAGCAGCCCCGGGACTAGCGGGAATAGCTACAATGAGCAGTTCTTC.

This clonotype was recorded at least ten times. The chain joins TRBV5-1 to TRBJ2-2, with D perhaps TRBD1 (5 bases). The germline gives CDR1 SGHRS, CDR2 YFSETQ. CDR3 size: 16 residues. Trimming pared 3 bases from V and 1 base from J, leaving 13 bases between. In nucleotides, the CDR3 is TGCGCCAGCAGCTCCTTGGCTAGGGGGAACACCGGGGAGCTGTTTTTT. Protein: CASSSLARGNTGELFF.

A remark on this clonotype: A read error is likely, as this CDR3 ends without the conserved phenylalanine or tryptophan. The chain is built from TRBV10-2 and TRBJ1-1, with a tentative D call TRBD1 (5 bases). Germline V gene data show CDR1 as WSHSY and CDR2 as SAAADI. This CDR3 is built from 13 residues. V shed 8 bases and J shed 1 base, with 11 bases lying between them. The CDR3 sequence: CASGGGWNTEAFS. CDR3 bases: TGCGCCAGCGGGGGGGGATGGAACACTGAAGCTTTCTCT.

This clonotype was observed a few times. The rearrangement joins TRBV10-3 to TRBJ1-5; D unclear. V was pared by 3 bases and J by 6 bases, with 18 bases between. Germline lookup yields CDR1 ENHRY and CDR2 SYGVKD. CDR3 length: 16 amino acids. In nucleotides, the CDR3 is TGTGCCATCAGTGATGGGCTTGGACGGGAGAGTCAGCCCCAGCATTTT. Translation: CAISDGLGRESQPQHF.

This clonotype occurred many times. The V call is TRBV29-1, the J call TRBJ1-1; TRBD1 might be the D (5 bases). The V gene's germline CDR1 is SQVTM and CDR2 ANQGSEA. The CDR3 is made up of 15 amino acids. Trimming shortened V by 1 base and J by 2 bases, and 14 bases separated the two germline ends. The CDR3 bases are TGCAGCGTTGAAGCGGGGAGGGGACTTAACACTGAAGCTTTCTTT. Translation: CSVEAGRGLNTEAFF.

The chain is built from TRBV30 and TRBJ2-5, with D possibly matching TRBD2 (6 bases). The length of the CDR3 is 14 residues. The germline V gene has CDR1 GTSNPN and CDR2 SVGIG (reference sequence). V was pared by 1 base and J by 0 bases, with 9 bases between. The CDR3 nucleotides are TGTGCCTGGAGTGGTGGAGGGGACCAAGAGACCCAGTACTTC. It specifies CAWSGGGDQETQYF.